This T cell receptor (beta chain) was recovered during a study of cytomegalovirus exposure and HLA in healthy donors. Study in general: The roughly 110 validation repertoires used the same platform as the approximately 620 first-cohort repertoires (as reported by a later analysis).

About this clone itself: Its antigen is still unknown.

The CDR3 has 16 amino acids. Germline CDR1 LGHNT, CDR2 FRNRAP. Trimming removed 8 bases from V and 0 bases from J; junction bases left unmatched: 7. Notes on the study in general: In vitro confirmation showed three CMV-associated chains to be CMV antigen specific. Clusters of TCRs from the first cohort tended to co-occur in the approximately 130 validation repertoires (as a later analysis found).

These donors were members of the approximately 110-subject validation cohort, a group separate from the approximately 680-subject first cohort. The data were produced by immunoSEQ multiplex PCR, yet TCRdb's version contains in-frame clones alone and is incomplete. Here the sample spans approximately 200,000 clones, about 81% being singletons. J is TRBJ2-6 and V is TRBV12-5; 7 nucleotides agree with TRBD2. The sequence was obtained from a woman under 40 in good health and CMV-seronegative. The specimen was PBMCs. The CDR3 DNA reads as TGTGCTAGTTTAGCGGGTCGGGGCTCTGGGGCCAACGTCCTGACTTTC. This translates into CASLAGRGSGANVLTF.